The next 31 T cell receptor beta chains were all read from a single sample in a study of CD8+CD57+ T cells in acquired aplastic anemia. Whoever was chosen for sequencing had shown CD8+CD57+ cell expansion by flow cytometry. Both TCR beta VDJ combination and CDR3 sequence profiling were carried out. Genomic DNA was the template for this profiling. Each CDR3 protein is one row after TCRdb ran MiXCR on the reads. The table lists approximately 470,000 distinct CDR3 sequences, roughly 34% of them singletons. The sample taken for sequencing was sorted CD4+, CD8+, or CD8+CD57+ T cells (not recorded which) from PBMCs. Receptor source: a human donor with aplastic anemia.

CDR3 protein: CASSPISGYSYEQYF. The CDR3 bases are TGTGCCAGCAGCCCTATTAGCGGATACTCCTACGAGCAGTACTTC. The V and J genes are TRBV11-3 and TRBJ2-7; a weak D match, TRBD2 (6 bases). CDR1 and CDR2 from the germline V gene are SGHNT and YENEEA. The CDR3 runs 15 residues. V lost 5 bases and J lost 0, with 14 bases in between.

This clonotype occurred many times. The rearrangement links TRBV20-1 to TRBJ1-6; no clear D. The germline V gene encodes CDR1 DFQATT and CDR2 SNEGSKA (reference sequence). The V gene lost 1 base and the J gene lost 10 bases, with 8 bases spanning the gap. This CDR3 spans 12 amino acids. In nucleotides, the CDR3 is TGCAGTGCTAGAGCACCCGACTCACCCCTCCACTTT. Translation gives CSARAPDSPLHF.

This clonotype was counted at least ten times. The chain joins TRBV12-3 or TRBV12-4 to TRBJ1-2; D is undetermined. This CDR3 has 11 amino acids. Trimming pared 3 bases from V and 8 bases from J, leaving 7 bases between. This CDR3 is CASSFGYGYTF. CDR3 DNA: TGTGCCAGCAGTTTTGGGTACGGCTACACCTTC.

About this clonotype: A much larger clone is a single base away; this may be a read error. This chain uses TRBV29-1 with TRBJ2-7; D gene ambiguous. The germline CDR1 and CDR2 sequences are SQVTM and ANQGSEA. This CDR3 has 17 amino acids. CDR3 sequence reads: CSVVTRTFVRSSYEQHF. The CDR3 bases are TGCAGCGTTGTTACCAGGACCTTCGTTCGGAGCTCCTACGAGCAGCACTTC.

This clonotype was observed a few times. This chain uses TRBV5-1 with TRBJ1-3; a possible D gene is TRBD1 (5 bases). The CDR3 has 16 residues. Trimming removed 3 bases at V and 0 bases at J, with 13 bases between. Germline V gene lookup returns CDR1 SGHRS and CDR2 YFSETQ. The DNA for the CDR3 is TGCGCCAGCAGCTACTCTACAGGAGCCTCTGGAAACACCATATATTTT. Amino acids: CASSYSTGASGNTIYF. Supplemented by reference TRBV5-1 and TRBJ1-3, the full variable domain reads KAGVTQTPRYLIKTRGQQVTLSCSPISGHRSVSWYQQTPGQGLQFLFEYFSETQRNKGNFPGRFSGRQFSNSRSEMNVSTLELGDSALYLCASSYSTGASGNTIYFGEGSWLTVV.

In the case of this clonotype: At one end, the junction sequence differs from germline, possibly due to a read error. CDR3 DNA: TGTGCCAGCAGCTCCTCCGGGGGTAGCCACAATGAGCGGTTCTTC. Translation: CASSSSGGSHNERFF. The V gene is TRBV2, the J gene TRBJ2-1, with D perhaps matching TRBD2 (6 bases). Germline CDR1 is SNHLY and CDR2 is FYNNEI. The CDR3 extends over 15 amino acids.

This clonotype occurred many times. The chain employs TRBV20-1 and TRBJ2-6; D unclear. The CDR3 consists of 13 residues. Germline values: CDR1 DFQATT, CDR2 SNEGSKA (reference sequence). Trimming stripped 6 bases from V and 2 bases from J, with 8 bases between. CDR3 region: CSARVPGANVLTF. CDR3 nucleotide sequence: TGCAGTGCAAGGGTGCCTGGGGCCAACGTCCTGACTTTC.

Notes on this clonotype: A junction boundary mismatches the germline segment, possibly from a read error. The chain uses TRBV2 and TRBJ1-5; D is ambiguous. The V gene's germline CDR1 is SNHLY and CDR2 FYNNEI. This CDR3 contains 14 residues. CDR3 nucleotide sequence: TGTGCTAGCAGCGACGAGGACCGCAATCAGCCCCAGCATTTT. Protein product: CASSDEDRNQPQHF.

Only a few counts were recorded for this clonotype. This chain joins TRBV29-1 and TRBJ2-1; D perhaps matches TRBD1 (6 bases). The germline gives CDR1 SQVTM, CDR2 ANQGSEA. V was pared by 1 base and J by 9 bases, with 10 bases between. This CDR3 has 12 amino acids. The CDR3 loop reads CSVEVGGVEQFF. The CDR3 DNA reads TGCAGCGTTGAAGTAGGGGGAGTTGAGCAGTTCTTC.

Remarks on this clonotype: This clone may be a read error of a much larger clone one base away. V usage is TRBV2 and J usage is TRBJ2-1; 9 bases align to TRBD1. The germline gives CDR1 SNHLY, CDR2 FYNNEI. This CDR3 region has 14 residues. CDR3 amino acids: CVSSIGQGLNEQFF. In DNA form, the CDR3 reads TGTGTCAGCAGTATAGGACAGGGGCTGAATGAGCAGTTCTTC.

This clonotype has ten or more counts. The CDR3 coding sequence is TGTGCCATCAGTGGGTCTAGGGCTCTCACCTTC. It encodes CAISGSRALTF. The rearrangement links TRBV10-3 to TRBJ1-2; D call uncertain. Germline V gene sequence: CDR1 ENHRY, CDR2 SYGVKD. Trimming shortened V by 4 bases and J by 13 bases, and 13 bases separated the two germline ends. CDR3 size: 11 residues.

This clonotype turned up a few times. The rearrangement uses TRBV10-3 and TRBJ2-7; TRBD1 is a possible D gene (6 bases). Germline values: CDR1 ENHRY, CDR2 SYGVKD. The CDR3 length is 14 residues. For the CDR3, the DNA is TGTGCCAGCAGTGGCGGACAGCCTCTGGCGGAGCAGTACGTC. It translates to CASSGGQPLAEQYV.

The V gene is TRBV30, the J gene TRBJ1-2, with D unresolved. V was shortened by 0 bases and J by 4 bases, with 12 bases between the two germline ends. This CDR3 region has 14 residues. Looked up from germline, CDR1 is GTSNPN and CDR2 is SVGIG (reference sequence). CDR3 in DNA: TGTGCCTGGAGTGTTAAGGGAGGCCCCTATGGCTACACCTTC. Protein sequence: CAWSVKGGPYGYTF.

This clonotype has a count of ten or more. This chain links TRBV10-3 with TRBJ2-5; tentative D call: TRBD2 (5 bases). The V end was cut by 4 bases, the J end by 7 bases, with 16 bases between. The CDR3 is 14 amino acids. Looked up from germline, CDR1 is ENHRY and CDR2 is SYGVKD. CDR3 sequence (DNA): TGTGCCATCAGTGGGAATATGGACTCCGGGACCCAGTACTTC. This gives the protein CAISGNMDSGTQYF.

This clonotype was recorded many times. The chain recombines TRBV7-2 with TRBJ2-7; D ambiguous. Germline V CDR1 and CDR2: SGHTA, FQGNSA. V was cut by 3 bases and J by 5 bases, with 5 bases left in between. The CDR3 covers 11 residues. CDR3 sequence (DNA): TGTGCCAGCAGCTTGAGCAACGAGCAGTACTTC. Its translation is CASSLSNEQYF. The full variable domain, rest sourced from reference TRBV7-2 and TRBJ2-7, is GAGVSQSPSNKVTEKGKDVELRCDPISGHTALYWYRQSLGQGLEFLIYFQGNSAPDKSGLPSDRFSAERTGGSVSTLTIQRTQQEDSAVYLCASSLSNEQYFGPGTRLTVT.

The sample holds one count of this clonotype. The CDR3 region has the DNA TGTGCCAGCAGCTGGGGGGGCCCGGAAGATACGCAGTATTTT. Protein product: CASSWGGPEDTQYF. The V gene is TRBV7-8, the J gene TRBJ2-3, with D possibly being TRBD2 (7 bases). This CDR3 contains 14 residues. The germline V gene encodes CDR1 SGHVS and CDR2 FQNEAQ. V lost 4 bases to trimming and J lost 5 bases, with 13 bases between them.

In regard to this clonotype: A much bigger clone sits one base away, suggesting this may be a read error. V is TRBV20-1 and J is TRBJ2-7, with D maybe TRBD2 (5 bases). The CDR3 length is 13 residues. Germline-derived CDR1 and CDR2 are DFQATT and SNEGSKA (reference sequence). The germline V and J ends were trimmed by 7 bases and 2 bases, with 15 bases remaining between them. The CDR3 protein is CSVSQDSTYEQYF. CDR3 sequence (DNA): TGCAGTGTTAGCCAGGACTCGACCTACGAGCAGTACTTC.

The chain recombines TRBV7-9 with TRBJ1-4; D might be TRBD1 (6 bases). The V end lost 1 base, the J end lost 8 bases, and 14 bases lay between the germline ends. The CDR3 consists of 15 residues. Germline V gives CDR1 SEHNR, CDR2 FQNEAQ (reference sequence). The CDR3 nucleotides read TGTGCCAGCAGCTTAGTGGGACATGTTGGAGAAAAACTGTTTTTT. Protein product: CASSLVGHVGEKLFF.

A remark on this clonotype: Since no conserved phenylalanine or tryptophan closes the CDR3, a read error is the likely cause. The V call is TRBV7-8, the J call TRBJ1-5, with D maybe TRBD1 (6 bases). Germline V CDR1 and CDR2: SGHVS, FQNEAQ. The CDR3 is made up of 15 amino acids. V lost 5 bases to trimming and J lost 10 bases, with 21 bases between them. The CDR3 DNA reads TGTGCCAGCAGCGCCGATAAGACAGGTCACGACCCCCAGCATGTT. It codes for CASSADKTGHDPQHV.

CDR3 in DNA: TGTGCCACCAGCAGAAAACTACAGGGGGCGAATCAGCCCCAGCATTTT. Its protein product is CATSRKLQGANQPQHF. V and J are TRBV15 and TRBJ1-5, with 9 nucleotides matching TRBD1. CDR3 size: 16 residues. Germline-derived CDR1 and CDR2 are LNHNV and YYDKDF (reference sequence). J gave up 4 bases and V 2 bases, and 6 bases lay outside the gene matches. The full variable domain, rest sourced from reference TRBV15 and TRBJ1-5, is DAMVIQNPRYQVTQFGKPVTLSCSQTLNHNVMYWYQQKSSQAPKLLFHYYDKDFNNEADTPDNFQSRRPNTSFCFLDIRSPGLGDTAMYLCATSRKLQGANQPQHFGDGTRLSIL.

This clonotype was observed at least ten times. V usage is TRBV19 and J usage is TRBJ2-3; 7 bases align to TRBD2. CDR1 is LNHDA and CDR2 is SQIVND in the germline V gene (reference sequence). There are 13 residues in the CDR3. V lost 6 bases to trimming and J lost 3 bases; unmatched junction nucleotides: 3. Written as DNA, the CDR3 is TGTGCCAGTAGGCGGGGGTCAACAGATACGCAGTATTTT. This encodes CASRRGSTDTQYF.

The table lists this clonotype with a count of one. CDR3 protein: CASSFDRGEGAYEQYF. The DNA for the CDR3 is TGTGCCAGCAGCTTCGACAGGGGAGAGGGTGCGTACGAGCAGTACTTC. V is TRBV11-1 and J is TRBJ2-7; 8 bases agree with TRBD1. CDR1 SGHAT and CDR2 FQDESV come from the germline V gene (reference sequence). V shed 3 bases, J shed 4 bases, and the junction held 11 bases outside the gene matches. The CDR3 extends over 16 amino acids.

The chain recombines TRBV3-1 with TRBJ1-1; TRBD1 matches 7 bases. From germline, CDR1 is LGHDT and CDR2 YNNKEL (reference sequence). This CDR3 comprises 14 residues. The V segment lost 1 base and the J segment 8 bases; nucleotides outside the gene matches: 7. CDR3 in amino acids: CASSQALTGMEAFF. DNA for the CDR3: TGTGCCAGCAGCCAAGCGTTGACAGGGATGGAAGCTTTCTTT.

Of note for this clonotype: At one of its ends the junction is not consistent with the germline gene, which may arise from a read error. V gene TRBV2 combines with J gene TRBJ1-6; D is ambiguous. The CDR3 runs to 14 residues. Germline V gene data show CDR1 as SNHLY and CDR2 as FYNNEI. In DNA form, the CDR3 reads TGTGCCAGCAGTTTGTTCCAGGAAAATTCACCCTTCCACTTT. Encoded protein: CASSLFQENSPFHF.

This clonotype was detected ten times or more. The chain couples TRBV20-1 to TRBJ1-2; D unresolved. The germline CDR1 and CDR2 sequences are DFQATT and SNEGSKA (reference sequence). This CDR3 region has 12 residues. The V gene lost 4 bases and the J gene lost 4 bases, with 10 bases spanning the gap. CDR3 DNA: TGCAGTGCTAAGTTAGAGGTCTATGGCTACACCTTC. Its protein product is CSAKLEVYGYTF.

In the case of this clonotype: Possible read error: a much larger clone is one base away. The rearrangement joins TRBV9 to TRBJ2-7; possibly TRBD1 for D (6 bases). V was clipped by 1 base and J by 3 bases, with 11 bases between them. The CDR3 sequence is 14 residues long. Per the germline V gene, CDR1 is SGDLS and CDR2 is YYNGEE. CDR3 DNA: TGTGCCAGCAGCGTATCAGGGGCCAACTACGAGCAGTACTTC. Amino acids: CASSVSGANYEQYF.

This clonotype was seen at least ten times. The chain is built from TRBV2 and TRBJ2-1; D remains ambiguous. The CDR3 spans 14 residues. V was trimmed by 11 bases and J by 0 bases, leaving 14 bases between them. The V gene's germline CDR1 is SNHLY and CDR2 FYNNEI. CDR3 protein: CASKEWSSYNEQFF. CDR3 nucleotides: TGTGCCTCTAAGGAATGGAGCTCCTACAATGAGCAGTTCTTC.

This clonotype appeared many times. V gene TRBV29-1 combines with J gene TRBJ2-1, with 9 bases lining up with TRBD2. Germline V gene lookup returns CDR1 SQVTM and CDR2 ANQGSEA. The CDR3 totals 15 residues. Losses at the gene ends were 1 base for V and 10 bases for J; bases not matched to a gene: 11. The CDR3 spells CSVEAFAGGPREQFF. In nucleotides, the CDR3 is TGCAGCGTTGAAGCATTCGCGGGAGGGCCACGGGAGCAGTTCTTC.

V gene TRBV25-1 combines with J gene TRBJ1-1; TRBD1 aligns across 9 bases. This CDR3 has 15 residues. V shed 5 bases, J shed 5 bases, and the junction held 9 bases outside the gene matches. Germline loops: CDR1 MGHDK, CDR2 SYGVNS. CDR3 amino acids: CASSNRGTGNTEAFF. DNA of the CDR3: TGTGCCAGCAGTAATCGAGGGACAGGGAATACTGAAGCTTTCTTT.

Notes on this clonotype: Possible read error: a much larger clone is one base away. The chain couples TRBV29-1 to TRBJ2-1, with no clear D. CDR1 and CDR2 from the germline V gene are SQVTM and ANQGSEA. This CDR3 comprises 14 residues. Here the CDR3 DNA reads TGCGGCGTTGAACCCCAGGAGAAATACAATGAGCAGTTCTTC. Translated, it gives CGVEPQEKYNEQFF.

This clonotype has more than one count but fewer than ten. V is TRBV20-1 and J is TRBJ1-3, with 7 bases lining up with TRBD1. V gave up 5 bases and J gave up 6 bases; unmatched junction bases: 10. The CDR3 has 14 residues. The germline gives CDR1 DFQATT, CDR2 SNEGSKA (reference sequence). The CDR3 bases are TGCAGTGCTCGAACCGACAGGGAAGAAAACACCATATATTTT. It codes for CSARTDREENTIYF.